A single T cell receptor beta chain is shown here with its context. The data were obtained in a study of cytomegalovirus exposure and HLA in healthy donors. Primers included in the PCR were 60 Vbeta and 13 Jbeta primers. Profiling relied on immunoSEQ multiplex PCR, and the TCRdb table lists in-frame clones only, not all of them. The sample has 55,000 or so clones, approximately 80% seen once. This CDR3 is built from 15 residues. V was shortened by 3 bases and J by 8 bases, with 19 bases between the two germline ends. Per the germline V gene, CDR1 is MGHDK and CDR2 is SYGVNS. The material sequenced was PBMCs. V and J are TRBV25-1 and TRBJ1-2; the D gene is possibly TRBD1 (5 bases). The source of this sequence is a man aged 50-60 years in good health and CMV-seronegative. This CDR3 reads CASSDQAPGQSGYTF. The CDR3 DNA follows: TGTGCCAGCAGTGATCAAGCACCCGGACAATCCGGCTACACCTTC.